Included here is one T cell receptor beta chain sequence, with context. Its antigen is currently unknown. Healthy donors of bone marrow made up the group. PCR primers comprised 60 Vbeta and 13 Jbeta primers. Assay used: immunoSEQ multiplex PCR; TCRdb lists only in-frame clones, some missing. The sample yields 140,000 to 150,000 clones, around 80% seen once. The data were taken from a study of cytomegalovirus exposure and HLA in healthy donors. General study points: An apparent linkage of common viral pathogens to several of the most significant clusters emerged in a later analysis. In a later analysis, specific HLA alleles were associated with over 15,000 TCR beta sequences at a 0.05 false discovery rate. Likely technical artifact: a cluster of highly shared sequence variants.

The receptor was isolated from a man aged 40-49 years in good health and CMV-seronegative. Sequencing input: PBMCs.

The chain's CDR3 is CASSYGQGRTEAFF. The CDR3 DNA reads as TGTGCCAGCAGCTACGGACAGGGGCGGACTGAAGCTTTCTTT. The V call is TRBV5-4, the J call TRBJ1-1; 9 nucleotides align to TRBD1. V gave up 3 bases and J gave up 5 bases; unmatched junction bases: 5. The germline CDR1 and CDR2 sequences are SGHNT and YYREEE (reference sequence). This CDR3 contains 14 residues. Variable domain in full (rest from reference TRBV5-4 and TRBJ1-1): ETGVTQSPTHLIKTRGQQVTLRCSSQSGHNTVSWYQQALGQGPQFIFQYYREEENGRGNFPPRFSGLQFPNYSSELNVNALELDDSALYLCASSYGQGRTEAFFGQGTRLTVV.